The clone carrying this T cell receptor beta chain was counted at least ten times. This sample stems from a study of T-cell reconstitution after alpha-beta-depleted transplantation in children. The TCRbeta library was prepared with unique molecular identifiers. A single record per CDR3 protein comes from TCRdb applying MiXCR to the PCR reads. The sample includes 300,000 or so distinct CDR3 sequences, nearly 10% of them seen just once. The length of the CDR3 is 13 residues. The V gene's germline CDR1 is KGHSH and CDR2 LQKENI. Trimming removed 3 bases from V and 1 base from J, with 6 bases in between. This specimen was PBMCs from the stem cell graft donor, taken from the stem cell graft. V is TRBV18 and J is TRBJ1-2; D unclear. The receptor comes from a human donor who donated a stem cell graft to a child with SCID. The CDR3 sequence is CASSPSGNYGYTF. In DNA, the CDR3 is TGTGCCAGCTCACCGTCCGGTAACTATGGCTACACCTTC.